This T cell receptor beta chain is from a study of early stage breast cancer tumors. Notes on the study in general: Unsorted bulk genomic DNA sequencing lacked pairing and functional marker data.

Concerning this clone: What it binds is unknown.

The CDR3 totals 14 residues. Trimming stripped 1 base from V and 2 bases from J, with 8 bases between. The germline CDR1 and CDR2 sequences are MGHRA and YSYEKL. Clones were read by immunoSEQ multiplex PCR, and TCRdb kept only the in-frame ones, dropping some. The data show approximately 20,000 clones, with about 86% seen just once and approximately 1.8% held by the top ten. This receptor was identified in a person aged 70 to 85 with breast cancer. The V gene is TRBV4-1, the J gene TRBJ1-2, with D perhaps TRBD1 (6 bases). The source material was blood. In nucleotides, the CDR3 is TGCGCCAGCAGCCAAGGACAGGAAAACTATGGCTACACCTTC. This translates into CASSQGQENYGYTF.